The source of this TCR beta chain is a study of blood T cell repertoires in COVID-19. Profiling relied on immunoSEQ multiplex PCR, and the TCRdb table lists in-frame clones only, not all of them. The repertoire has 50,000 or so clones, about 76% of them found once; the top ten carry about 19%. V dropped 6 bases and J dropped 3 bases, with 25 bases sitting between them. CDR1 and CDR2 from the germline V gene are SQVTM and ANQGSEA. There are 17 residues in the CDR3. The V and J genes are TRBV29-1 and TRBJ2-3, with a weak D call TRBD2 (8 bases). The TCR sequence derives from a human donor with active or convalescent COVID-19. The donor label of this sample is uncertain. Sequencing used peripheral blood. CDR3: CSVSGGGNQGWTDTQYF. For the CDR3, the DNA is TGCAGCGTCTCGGGAGGGGGCAATCAGGGGTGGACAGATACGCAGTATTTT.